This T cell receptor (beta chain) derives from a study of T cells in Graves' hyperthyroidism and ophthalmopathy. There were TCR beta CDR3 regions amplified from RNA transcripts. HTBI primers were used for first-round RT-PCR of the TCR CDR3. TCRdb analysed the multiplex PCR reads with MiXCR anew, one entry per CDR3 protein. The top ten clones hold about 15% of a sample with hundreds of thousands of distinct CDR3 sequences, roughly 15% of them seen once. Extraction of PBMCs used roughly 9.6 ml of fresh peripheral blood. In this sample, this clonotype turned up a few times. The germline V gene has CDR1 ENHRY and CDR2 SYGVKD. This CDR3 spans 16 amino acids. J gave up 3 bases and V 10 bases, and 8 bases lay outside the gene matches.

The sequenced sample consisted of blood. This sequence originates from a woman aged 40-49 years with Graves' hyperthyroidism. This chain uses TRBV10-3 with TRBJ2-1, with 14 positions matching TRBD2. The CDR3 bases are TGTGCCACGAGCCCCGGACTAGCGGGAGGCTACAATGAGCAGTTCTTC. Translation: CATSPGLAGGYNEQFF.